This T cell receptor (beta chain) was profiled in a study of T cell clonotyping in hematopoietic cell transplantation. Study outcomes and limitations: Higher Inverse Simpson Index values in graft donor and pretransplant recipient predicted broader posttransplant TCR diversity.

Notes on this clone: The antigen is unknown.

Germline-derived CDR1 and CDR2 are SGHRS and YFSETQ. The CDR3 is 14 amino acids. V was pared by 4 bases and J by 3 bases, with 14 bases between. Repertoires were generated with immunoSEQ multiplex PCR, while TCRdb's copy carries only in-frame clones and drops some. The sample gives roughly 14,000 clones, about nine tenths of which show up once; 13% is in the top ten. The receptor was derived from a male patient aged 50 or older who had an allogeneic stem cell transplant from an unrelated donor, so T cells may come from the graft donor. Some clones in this sample may be carry-over from other donors' samples. The material sequenced was PBMCs, taken 100 days after allogeneic stem cell transplant. V and J are TRBV5-1 and TRBJ2-7; weak D call: TRBD1 (7 bases). The CDR3 loop reads CASSKDREVYEQYF. DNA of the CDR3: TGCGCCAGCAGCAAAGACAGGGAGGTCTACGAGCAGTACTTC.